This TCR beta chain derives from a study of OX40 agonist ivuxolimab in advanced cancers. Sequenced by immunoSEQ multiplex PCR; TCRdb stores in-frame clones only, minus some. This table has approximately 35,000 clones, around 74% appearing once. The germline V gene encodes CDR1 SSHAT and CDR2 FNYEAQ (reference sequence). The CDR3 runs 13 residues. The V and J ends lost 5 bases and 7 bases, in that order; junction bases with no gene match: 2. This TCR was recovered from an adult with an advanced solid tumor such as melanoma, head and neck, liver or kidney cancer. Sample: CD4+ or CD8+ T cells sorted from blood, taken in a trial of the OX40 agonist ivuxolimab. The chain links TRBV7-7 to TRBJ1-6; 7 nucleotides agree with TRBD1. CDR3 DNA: TGTGCCAGCAGCCAGGACAGGAATTCACCCCTCCACTTT. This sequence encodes CASSQDRNSPLHF. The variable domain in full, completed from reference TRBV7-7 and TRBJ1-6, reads GAGVSQSPRYKVTKRGQDVTLRCDPISSHATLYWYQQALGQGPEFLTYFNYEAQPDKSGLPSDRFSAERPEGSISTLTIQRTEQRDSAMYRCASSQDRNSPLHFGNGTRLTVT.